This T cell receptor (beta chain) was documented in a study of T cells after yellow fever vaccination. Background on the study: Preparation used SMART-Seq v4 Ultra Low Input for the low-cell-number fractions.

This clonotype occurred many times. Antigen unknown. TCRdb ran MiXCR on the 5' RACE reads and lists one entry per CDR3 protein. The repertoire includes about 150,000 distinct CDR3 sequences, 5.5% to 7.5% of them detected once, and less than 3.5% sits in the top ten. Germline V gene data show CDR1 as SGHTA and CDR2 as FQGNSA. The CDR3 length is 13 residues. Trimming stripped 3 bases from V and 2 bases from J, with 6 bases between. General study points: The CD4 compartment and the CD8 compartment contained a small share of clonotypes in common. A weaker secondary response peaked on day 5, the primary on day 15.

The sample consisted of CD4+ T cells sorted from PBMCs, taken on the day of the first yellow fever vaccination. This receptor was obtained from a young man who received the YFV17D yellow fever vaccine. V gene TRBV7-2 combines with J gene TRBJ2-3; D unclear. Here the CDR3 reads CASSLTITDTQYF. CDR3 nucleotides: TGTGCCAGCAGCTTGACAATCACAGATACGCAGTATTTT. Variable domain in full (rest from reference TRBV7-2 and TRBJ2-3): GAGVSQSPSNKVTEKGKDVELRCDPISGHTALYWYRQSLGQGLEFLIYFQGNSAPDKSGLPSDRFSAERTGGSVSTLTIQRTQQEDSAVYLCASSLTITDTQYFGPGTRLTVL.